These T cell receptor beta chains were read from a single sample in a study of shared clonotypes between healthy human individuals. Sequencing was performed with immunoSEQ multiplex PCR; in TCRdb, only in-frame clones are kept and a portion is missing. The sample includes around 1,000,000 clones, roughly 77% of them seen just once. Source material: memory CD4+ T cells from PBMCs. The receptors derive from a man between 18 and 35 years old in good health. Some clones in this sample may be carry-over from other donors' samples. Both conserved end residues are part of each CDR3. The order of the fields is J gene, clone size, D gene, V gene, CDR3 protein, CDR3 DNA. The D gene is left open where the match is weak. Rows may omit the clone size; those that give it use once, few, many or a size class.

j_gene: TRBJ2-1
abundance: few
d_gene: NA
v_gene: TRBV7-6
CDR3aa: CASSLARDNEQFF
CDR3nt: TGTGCCAGCAGCTTAGCCCGTGACAATGAGCAGTTCTTC

j_gene: TRBJ2-5
abundance: NA
d_gene: NA
v_gene: TRBV25-1
CDR3aa: CASSEWTGGSETQYF
CDR3nt: TGTGCCAGCAGTGAATGGACCGGGGGTTCGGAGACCCAGTACTTC

j_gene: TRBJ2-1
abundance: NA
d_gene: NA
v_gene: TRBV6-5
CDR3aa: CASSLGGTVGHNEQFF
CDR3nt: TGTGCCAGCAGTTTGGGCGGGACAGTAGGGCACAATGAGCAGTTCTTC

j_gene: TRBJ2-1
abundance: NA
d_gene: NA
v_gene: TRBV11-3
CDR3aa: CASSPHTGSYNEQFF
CDR3nt: TGTGCCAGCAGCCCGCACACAGGGTCCTACAATGAGCAGTTCTTC

j_gene: TRBJ1-2
abundance: many
d_gene: TRBD1
v_gene: TRBV2
CDR3aa: CASSEALPGQGHGYTF
CDR3nt: TGTGCCAGCAGTGAAGCGCTTCCTGGACAGGGTCATGGCTACACCTTC

j_gene: TRBJ2-1
abundance: NA
d_gene: NA
v_gene: TRBV27
CDR3aa: CASPSEDNEQFF
CDR3nt: TGTGCCAGCCCGTCGGAGGACAATGAGCAGTTCTTC

j_gene: TRBJ1-1
abundance: NA
d_gene: NA
v_gene: TRBV29-1
CDR3aa: CSVGKTNTEAFF
CDR3nt: TGCAGCGTTGGGAAGACTAACACTGAAGCTTTCTTT

j_gene: TRBJ2-7
abundance: NA
d_gene: NA
v_gene: TRBV7-9
CDR3aa: CASSISGTGRNEQYF
CDR3nt: TGTGCCAGCAGCATATCCGGGACTGGGAGGAACGAGCAGTACTTC

j_gene: TRBJ2-2
abundance: NA
d_gene: NA
v_gene: TRBV6-1
CDR3aa: CASSWLPGTGELFF
CDR3nt: TGTGCCAGCTCCTGGCTTCCTGGCACCGGGGAGCTGTTTTTT

j_gene: TRBJ2-7
abundance: NA
d_gene: TRBD2
v_gene: TRBV10-3
CDR3aa: CAISRGLAGGEQYF
CDR3nt: TGTGCCATCAGTCGTGGGCTAGCGGGTGGCGAGCAGTACTTC

j_gene: TRBJ2-7
abundance: NA
d_gene: TRBD1
v_gene: TRBV6-5
CDR3aa: CASRGTGRYEQYF
CDR3nt: TGTGCCAGCAGGGGGACAGGCCGCTACGAGCAGTACTTC

j_gene: TRBJ1-1
abundance: NA
d_gene: NA
v_gene: TRBV7-9
CDR3aa: CARGRRGTEAFF
CDR3nt: TGTGCCAGAGGGCGGAGGGGCACTGAAGCTTTCTTT

j_gene: TRBJ2-7
abundance: NA
d_gene: NA
v_gene: TRBV6-1
CDR3aa: CASRTYEQYF
CDR3nt: TGTGCCAGCAGGACTTACGAGCAGTACTTC

j_gene: TRBJ2-5
abundance: NA
d_gene: NA
v_gene: TRBV6-5
CDR3aa: CASSWGAQRETQYF
CDR3nt: TGTGCCAGCAGTTGGGGGGCGCAGCGAGAGACCCAGTACTTC

j_gene: TRBJ1-1
abundance: NA
d_gene: TRBD1
v_gene: TRBV11-2
CDR3aa: CASSRDSNTEAFF
CDR3nt: TGTGCCAGCAGCCGGGACAGCAACACTGAAGCTTTCTTT

j_gene: TRBJ1-4
abundance: NA
d_gene: NA
v_gene: TRBV2
CDR3aa: CATTRTYNEKLFF
CDR3nt: TGTGCCACCACCAGGACCTATAATGAAAAACTGTTTTTT

j_gene: TRBJ1-5
abundance: NA
d_gene: NA
v_gene: TRBV9
CDR3aa: CASSRTGYSNQPQHF
CDR3nt: TGTGCCAGCAGCCGGACGGGGTATAGCAATCAGCCCCAGCATTTT

j_gene: TRBJ2-5
abundance: NA
d_gene: NA
v_gene: TRBV11-2
CDR3aa: CASSSLRGDRETQYF
CDR3nt: TGTGCCAGCAGCTCTCTTAGGGGGGATAGAGAGACCCAGTACTTC

j_gene: TRBJ2-7
abundance: few
d_gene: TRBD2
v_gene: TRBV5-6
CDR3aa: CASSLAGGSGAEQYF
CDR3nt: TGTGCCAGCAGCTTGGCGGGCGGGAGTGGAGCCGAGCAGTACTTC

j_gene: TRBJ2-3
abundance: few
d_gene: NA
v_gene: TRBV19
CDR3aa: CASSVASVTDTQYF
CDR3nt: TGTGCCAGTAGTGTGGCTAGCGTCACAGATACGCAGTATTTT

j_gene: TRBJ2-1
abundance: NA
d_gene: NA
v_gene: TRBV7-7
CDR3aa: CASSLGTRYNEQFF
CDR3nt: TGTGCCAGCAGCTTAGGTACTAGATACAATGAGCAGTTCTTC

j_gene: TRBJ2-7
abundance: NA
d_gene: NA
v_gene: TRBV7-8
CDR3aa: CASSPAYEQYF
CDR3nt: TGTGCCAGCAGCCCAGCCTACGAGCAGTACTTC

j_gene: TRBJ2-2
abundance: NA
d_gene: TRBD1
v_gene: TRBV5-5
CDR3aa: CASSLTGQGARGELFF
CDR3nt: TGTGCCAGCAGCTTGACGGGACAGGGGGCCCGAGGGGAGCTGTTTTTT